The text below deals with one T cell receptor beta chain. This clone was seen only a few times. Its antigen is still unknown. No clone much larger than this one lies a single base away; base qualities are absent. This entry comes from a study of blood T cell repertoires in COVID-19 (dated by TCRdb to about 2020). As for the study more broadly: The collaborator samples originated in the United States, Italy and Spain and spanned the acute and convalescent phases of COVID-19. Nearly every sample came with metadata listing a de-identified subject ID, COVID-19 status, age in years and sex. The samples were drawn from two sources: the first 160 participants of the ongoing ImmuneRACE study, and 1,000 to 1,500 subjects contributed by 6 global collaborators. The repertoires were released in a freely available public database meant as a resource for research on the immune response to SARS-CoV-2. The dataset comprised deeply sampled blood TCRbeta repertoires from subjects exposed to, actively infected with, or recovered from COVID-19. Where available, HLA class I and class II types were obtained from metadata supplied by the sample provider rather than from assay-based typing. The material from the prospective study consisted of cDNA or gDNA derived from T cells, B-cell-depleted T cells, or PBMCs.

Whole blood was collected in K2EDTA tubes by collaborating institutions according to the institutions' own protocols. For TCRbeta analysis, collaborators shipped samples in one of three forms: frozen whole blood, isolated PBMCs, or DNA extracted from either of those sample types. TCRbeta CDR3 regions were amplified from genomic DNA using the immunoSEQ Assay, a bias-controlled multiplex PCR. As for the authors' bioinformatics: Within the assay, amplification of reference gene primers was used to estimate how many nucleated cells each sample contained. Sequence reads were collapsed and filtered to measure the absolute abundance of every unique TCRbeta CDR3 rearrangement. For each sample, productive Simpson clonality was calculated as the square root of Simpson's diversity index over productive rearrangements. The clones in this table, taken by TCRdb from immuneACCESS, are in-frame only. Not every clone is retained; where verified, under half of the shortfall comes from an unresolved V gene, and the cause of the rest is unknown. The V and J calls and clone size were taken over from that table, and D and trimming were inferred from the DNA. This sample has roughly 150,000 clones in its table, and around 80% of those were observed once. Jointly, the top ten make up approximately 9.9% of the sample.

CDR1 and CDR2 are drawn from the germline V gene: KGHDR, SFDVKD. From cysteine to phenylalanine, the CDR3 is 12 amino acids long. Only the CDR3 part of the read is kept: 36 bases, read in frame from the first base. V is clipped by 3 bases and J by 7 bases, and the sequence between their germline boundaries is 5 bases long. Study-level results and caveats: How much clinical and demographic metadata was included differed by source and by participant, and the metadata was provided uncurated.

The chain employs TRBV24-1 and TRBJ1-4; too little of a D gene remains to name it. The sequenced sample consisted of peripheral blood. The TCR originated in a man in his fifties or sixties with active or convalescent COVID-19. The DNA reads as follows: TGTGCCACCAGTGATAACGGTGAAAAACTGTTTTTT. The translation is CATSDNGEKLFF.